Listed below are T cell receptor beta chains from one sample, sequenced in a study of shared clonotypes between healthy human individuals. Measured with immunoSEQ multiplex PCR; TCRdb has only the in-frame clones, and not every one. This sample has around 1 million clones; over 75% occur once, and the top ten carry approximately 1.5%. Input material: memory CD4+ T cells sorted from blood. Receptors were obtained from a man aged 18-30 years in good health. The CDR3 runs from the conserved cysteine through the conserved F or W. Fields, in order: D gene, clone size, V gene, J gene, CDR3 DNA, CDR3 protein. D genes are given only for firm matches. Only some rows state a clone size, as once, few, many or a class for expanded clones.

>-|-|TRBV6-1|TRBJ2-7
TGTGCCAGCAGCCTAGCGGCACAGGGGGCCTACGAGCAGTACTTC
CASSLAAQGAYEQYF
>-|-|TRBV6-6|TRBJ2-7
TGTGCCAGCAGTTATCAGGGGACTTACGAGCAGTACTTC
CASSYQGTYEQYF
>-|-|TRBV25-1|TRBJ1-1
TGTGCCAGCAGAGGGACATCGGTGAACACTGAAGCTTTCTTT
CASRGTSVNTEAFF
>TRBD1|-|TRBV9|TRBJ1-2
TGTGCCAGCAGCGAGATAGGACAGGCCACCTATGGCTACACCTTC
CASSEIGQATYGYTF
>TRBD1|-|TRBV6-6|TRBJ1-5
TGTGCCAGCAGTTACCTCGGGACAGGGGGCAATCAGCCCCAGCATTTT
CASSYLGTGGNQPQHF
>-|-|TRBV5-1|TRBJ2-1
TGCGCCAGCAGCTTGACATACAGCTCCTACAATGAGCAGTTCTTC
CASSLTYSSYNEQFF
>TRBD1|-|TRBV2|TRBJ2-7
TGTGCCAGCAAAACCGGGACAGGGAGCTACGAGCAGTACTTC
CASKTGTGSYEQYF
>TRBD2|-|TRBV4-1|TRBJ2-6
TGCGCCAGCAGCCAAGATAGCGGACTAGCGAGAGCCTCTGGGGCCAACGTCCTGACTTTC
CASSQDSGLARASGANVLTF
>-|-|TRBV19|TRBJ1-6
TGTGCCAGTAGTATAACGTGGGGAACGGCGTACGGGACTAATTCACCCCTCCACTTT
CASSITWGTAYGTNSPLHF
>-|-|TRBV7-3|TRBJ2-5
TGTGCCAGCAGTACCTGGGCGGGGGAGACCCAGTACTTC
CASSTWAGETQYF
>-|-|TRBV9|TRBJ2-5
TGTGCCAGCAGCGGAGAGGGAAAGGGCCCTGAGACCCAGTACTTC
CASSGEGKGPETQYF
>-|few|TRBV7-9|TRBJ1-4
TGTGCCAGCAGCTACAGGGTCGGGAATGAAAAACTGTTTTTT
CASSYRVGNEKLFF
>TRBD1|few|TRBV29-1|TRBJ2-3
TGCAGCGTTGAAGTCCAAGGGGGCGAACCAGATACGCAGTATTTT
CSVEVQGGEPDTQYF
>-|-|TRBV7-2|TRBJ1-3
TGTGCCAGCAGCTTAGCGTTGGGGGGTGGAAACACCATATATTTT
CASSLALGGGNTIYF
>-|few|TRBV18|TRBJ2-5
TGTGCCAGCTCACCACGGTGGGAAACGGCGGTGACCTTCACCTCCCAAGAGACCCAGTACTTC
CASSPRWETAVTFTSQETQYF
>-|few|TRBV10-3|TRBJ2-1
TGTGCCATCAGTGACGCAACTAGCAGACGCAATGAGCAGTTCTTC
CAISDATSRRNEQFF
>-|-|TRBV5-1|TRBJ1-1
TGCGCCAGCAGCCCGAGTGGGAACACTGAAGCTTTCTTT
CASSPSGNTEAFF
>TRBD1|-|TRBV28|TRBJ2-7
TGTGCCAGCAGGGGACAGTCGTTCCCCTACGAGCAGTACTTC
CASRGQSFPYEQYF
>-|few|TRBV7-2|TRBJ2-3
TGTGCCAGCAGCTTAACTCTTTTGAAAGATACGCAGTATTTT
CASSLTLLKDTQYF
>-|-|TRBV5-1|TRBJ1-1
TGCGCCAGCAGCTTGGCCCCCCCACCGCTGAACACTGAAGCTTTCTTT
CASSLAPPPLNTEAFF
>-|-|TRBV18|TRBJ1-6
TGTGCCAGCTCTTTACAGAGCTCCTATAATTCACCCCTCCACTTT
CASSLQSSYNSPLHF
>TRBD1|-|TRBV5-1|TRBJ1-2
TGCGCCAGCAGCTTCCGGGCCGGGACAGGGGGCTCTGGCTACACCTTC
CASSFRAGTGGSGYTF
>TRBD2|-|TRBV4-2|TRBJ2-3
TGTGCCAGCAGCCAAGACGGACTAGCGGGGGGGCAAGGTACGCAGTATTTT
CASSQDGLAGGQGTQYF
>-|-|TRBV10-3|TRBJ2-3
TGTGCCACCCGAAACCCACTAGAAACGGATACGCAGTATTTT
CATRNPLETDTQYF
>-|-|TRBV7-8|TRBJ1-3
TGTGCCAGCAGCGCGCGTACAGCCTCTGGAAACACCATATATTTT
CASSARTASGNTIYF
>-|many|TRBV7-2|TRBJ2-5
TGTGCCAGCAGCTTTAAACGGGACCAAGAGACCCAGTACTTC
CASSFKRDQETQYF
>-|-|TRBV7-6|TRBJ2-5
TGTGCCAGCAGCTTACTCACCACCGGAGAGACCCAGTACTTC
CASSLLTTGETQYF
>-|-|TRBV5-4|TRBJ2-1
TGTGCCAGCAGGTCCCAGGGGAATGAGCAGTTCTTC
CASRSQGNEQFF
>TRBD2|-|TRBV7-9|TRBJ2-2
TGTGCCAGCAGCCGAATTACTAGCGGGGGGCCGAACACCGGGGAGCTGTTTTTT
CASSRITSGGPNTGELFF
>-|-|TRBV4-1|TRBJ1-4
TGCGCCAGCAGCGGCATGGCACGGGGTGCAACTAATGAAAAACTGTTTTTT
CASSGMARGATNEKLFF
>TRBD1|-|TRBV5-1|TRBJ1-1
TGCGCCAGCGCGGGACAGCCGAACACTGAAGCTTTCTTT
CASAGQPNTEAFF
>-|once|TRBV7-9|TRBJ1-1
TGTGCCAGCACCCTAAAAGTCCTGAACACTGAAGCTTTCTTT
CASTLKVLNTEAFF
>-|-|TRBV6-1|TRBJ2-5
TGTGCCAGTAAACAGGGCTCCGGCGAGACCCAGTACTTC
CASKQGSGETQYF
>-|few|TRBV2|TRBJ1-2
TGTGCCAGCAGCACCGGGACGCCCGGCGGCTACACCTTC
CASSTGTPGGYTF
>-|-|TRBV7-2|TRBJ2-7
TGTGCCAGCAGCTTAGCCGGTGGCTACGAGCAGTACTTC
CASSLAGGYEQYF
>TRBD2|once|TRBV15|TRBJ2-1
TGTGCCACCAGCAGAGAGGTTAGCGGGGGGTCCTACAATGAGCAGTTCTTC
CATSREVSGGSYNEQFF
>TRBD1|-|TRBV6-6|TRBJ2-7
TGTGCCAGCACCTCAGACAGGGTCGAGCAGTACTTC
CASTSDRVEQYF
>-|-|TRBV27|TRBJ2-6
TGTGCCAGCAGTTTCCTACTAGCTGGGGCCAACGTCCTGACTTTC
CASSFLLAGANVLTF
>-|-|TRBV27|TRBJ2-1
TGTGCCAGCAGTTTATCTCCAGCGGAGACTTCCTACAATGAGCAGTTCTTC
CASSLSPAETSYNEQFF
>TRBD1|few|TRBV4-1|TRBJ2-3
TGCGCCAGCAGCCAAGATAGGGGACAGGCCGGCACAGATACGCAGTATTTT
CASSQDRGQAGTDTQYF
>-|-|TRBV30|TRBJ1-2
TGTGCCTGGAGTCCGAATAACTATGGCTACACCTTC
CAWSPNNYGYTF
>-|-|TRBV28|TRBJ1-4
TGTGCCAGCAGTTTAAGCTCAGAGGGGGAAAAACTGTTTTTT
CASSLSSEGEKLFF
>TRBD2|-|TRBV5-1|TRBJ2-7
TGCGCCAGCAGCTTAGGGACTAGCGGGACCCCTTCCGAGCAGTACTTC
CASSLGTSGTPSEQYF
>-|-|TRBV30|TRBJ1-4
TGTGCCTGGGCTGTGGGAGGGGGAGATGAAAAACTGTTTTTT
CAWAVGGGDEKLFF
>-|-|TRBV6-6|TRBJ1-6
TGTGCCAGCAGCAGGGACCGTATTCCCCCCCTCCACTTT
CASSRDRIPPLHF
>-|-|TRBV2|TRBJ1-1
TGTGCCAGCAGTGAAGGGGCCACTGAAGCTTTCTTT
CASSEGATEAFF
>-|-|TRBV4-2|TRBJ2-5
TGTGCCAGCAGCCAAGATAGCAAGGGTGCGGAGACCCAGTACTTC
CASSQDSKGAETQYF
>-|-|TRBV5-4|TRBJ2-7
TGTGCCAGCAACAGAGGGGGGACCTACGAGCAGTACTTC
CASNRGGTYEQYF
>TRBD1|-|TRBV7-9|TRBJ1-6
TGTGCCAGCAGCCCGAGACAGGGGGCGAATTCACCCCTCCACTTT
CASSPRQGANSPLHF
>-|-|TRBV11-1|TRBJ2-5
TGTGCCAGCAGCCTTGGACAGCGAGAGACCCAGTACTTC
CASSLGQRETQYF
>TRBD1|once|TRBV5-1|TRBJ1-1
TGCGCCAGCGCACAGGGGCCCTTGAACACTGAAGCTTTCTTT
CASAQGPLNTEAFF
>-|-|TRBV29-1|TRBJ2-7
TGCAGCGTTGTAGGGAGTTTAAGCGAGCAGTACTTC
CSVVGSLSEQYF
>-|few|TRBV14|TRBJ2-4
TGTGCCAGCAGTCATTCGCAGGGGTTAAAAAACATTCAGTACTTC
CASSHSQGLKNIQYF
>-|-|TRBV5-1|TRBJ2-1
TGCGCCAGCAGCTTGTACAATGAGCAGTTCTTC
CASSLYNEQFF